What follows are 15 T cell receptor beta chains derived from one specimen sequenced in a study of post-analysis software for immune sequencing data. These receptors lack a known antigen. Study-wide points: In patients, five or six TRBV segments were more frequent than in controls, with TRBV5-6, TRBV5-1 and TRBV20-1 among them.

The authors incorporated unique molecular identifiers into the TCR beta cDNA libraries. Using its own MiXCR run on the PCR reads, TCRdb lists one record per CDR3 protein. The profile covers roughly 800,000 distinct CDR3 sequences, with 35% to 55% appearing a single time and roughly 5% taken by the ten largest. Sequenced material: blood. Every receptor here comes from a girl between 5 and 17 years old with multiple sclerosis.

The genes are TRBV9 and TRBJ2-7; a possible D gene is TRBD1 (5 bases). This CDR3 is built from 16 residues. V shed 0 bases and J shed 0 bases, with 13 bases lying between them. Germline V gives CDR1 SGDLS, CDR2 YYNGEE. The CDR3 coding sequence is TGTGCCAGCAGCGTAGAATGGGGCGACCCCTCCTACGAGCAGTACTTC. Translating it yields CASSVEWGDPSYEQYF.

This chain links TRBV30 with TRBJ1-2, with 9 positions matching TRBD1. Germline V gives CDR1 GTSNPN, CDR2 SVGIG (reference sequence). Trimming removed 2 bases from V and 8 bases from J; junction bases left unmatched: 12. The CDR3 totals 15 residues. CDR3 in amino acids: CAWSPRRTGEGGYTF. CDR3 DNA: TGTGCCTGGAGTCCGCGACGGACAGGGGAGGGAGGCTACACCTTC.

The chain joins TRBV7-2 to TRBJ2-3; tentatively, D is TRBD2 (5 bases). The CDR3 has 16 amino acids. The germline gives CDR1 SGHTA, CDR2 FQGNSA. Trimming stripped 4 bases from V and 2 bases from J, with 16 bases between. The CDR3 DNA is TGTGCCAGCAGCTACGGTAACCCGGGAACCACAGATACGCAGTATTTT. Amino acid sequence: CASSYGNPGTTDTQYF.

The chain combines TRBV15 with TRBJ2-5; 9 nucleotides line up with TRBD1. Losses at the gene ends were 3 bases for V and 11 bases for J; bases not matched to a gene: 10. Germline-derived CDR1 and CDR2 are LNHNV and YYDKDF (reference sequence). The CDR3 runs 14 residues. CDR3 amino acids: CATSRPPGQGEQYF. The DNA of the CDR3 is TGTGCCACCAGCAGGCCCCCGGGACAGGGAGAGCAGTACTTC.

This clonotype was detected only a few times. The chain carries TRBV30 and TRBJ1-2; a weak D match, TRBD1 (6 bases). The CDR3 totals 14 residues. Germline CDR1 reads GTSNPN; CDR2 reads SVGIG (reference sequence). The ends were cut back, 0 bases at V and 2 bases at J, with 10 bases in the middle. As DNA, the CDR3 is TGTGCCTGGAGTGTCTGGGGGCAGAACTATGGCTACACCTTC. Its protein is CAWSVWGQNYGYTF.

V usage is TRBV7-6 and J usage is TRBJ2-2; D ambiguous. Trimming shortened V by 5 bases and J by 5 bases, and 9 bases separated the two germline ends. This CDR3 is 13 amino acids long. Germline V lookup: CDR1 SGHVS, CDR2 FNYEAQ. CDR3 in DNA: TGTGCCAGCAGCCCTCAGTGGACCGGGGAGCTGTTTTTT. Its protein is CASSPQWTGELFF.

CDR3 coding DNA: TGTGCCAGCAGCTTGGAGGTGGATAATCAGCCCCAGCATTTT. Translating it yields CASSLEVDNQPQHF. The chain couples TRBV5-5 to TRBJ1-5; D unclear. This CDR3 has 14 amino acids. Germline CDR1 and CDR2: SGHKS and YYEKEE (reference sequence). Deletions cut 0 bases from V and 4 bases from J, with 8 bases between.

In its sample, this clonotype was seen once. The CDR3 nucleotides read TGCAGCCACAGGCCAGGGGATGGTAGGAATGAGCAGTTCTTC. Protein product: CSHRPGDGRNEQFF. The chain links TRBV29-1 to TRBJ2-1, with D tentatively TRBD1 (6 bases). Trimming left V 8 bases short and J 7 bases short, with 21 bases between. The CDR3 consists of 14 residues. Germline CDR1 SQVTM, CDR2 ANQGSEA.

In its sample, this clonotype was seen once. An end of the junction differs from the germline gene, which may be a read error. The chain has TRBV12-3 or TRBV12-4 and TRBJ1-5; the D gene is possibly TRBD1 (5 bases). The CDR3 has 16 amino acids. In DNA form, the CDR3 reads TGTGCCGGCAGTTTAGCGCAGGTGGGACGGAATCAGCCCCAGCATTTT. Encoded protein: CAGSLAQVGRNQPQHF.

The gene calls are TRBV7-2 and TRBJ1-2, with D perhaps matching TRBD1 (5 bases). The CDR3 has 15 amino acids. The ends were cut back, 5 bases at V and 0 bases at J, with 13 bases in the middle. In germline, CDR1 is SGHTA, CDR2 FQGNSA. CDR3 amino acids: CASSRGQGPNYGYTF. The CDR3 DNA reads TGTGCCAGCAGCCGAGGGCAGGGCCCTAACTATGGCTACACCTTC.

This clonotype was detected a few times. The chain carries TRBV2 and TRBJ2-7, with unresolved D. This CDR3 is built from 11 residues. CDR1 is SNHLY, CDR2 FYNNEI, per germline. Trimming cost V 4 bases and J 9 bases, with 10 bases left between them. Written as DNA, the CDR3 is TGTGCCAGCAGTGTGGAACTCGGGCAGTACTTC. This encodes CASSVELGQYF. Complete variable domain (other parts from reference TRBV2 and TRBJ2-7): EPEVTQTPSHQVTQMGQEVILRCVPISNHLYFYWYRQILGQKVEFLVSFYNNEISEKSEIFDDQFSVERPDGSNFTLKIRSTKLEDSAMYFCASSVELGQYFGPGTRLTVT.

This clonotype occurred a few times. The V and J genes are TRBV4-1 and TRBJ2-7; D assignment may be TRBD1 or TRBD2 (5 bases each). CDR1 is MGHRA, CDR2 YSYEKL, per germline. V shed 0 bases and J shed 3 bases, with 12 bases lying between them. The CDR3 is 15 residues long. The CDR3 sequence: CASSQDRGSLYEQYF. The CDR3 nucleotides read TGCGCCAGCAGCCAAGATCGGGGCAGCCTCTACGAGCAGTACTTC.

The genes are TRBV14 and TRBJ2-5; D gene unclear. CDR3 size: 14 residues. The germline CDR1 and CDR2 sequences are SGHDN and FVKESK. V lost 2 bases and J lost 6, with 13 bases in between. The CDR3 nucleotides read TGTGCCAGCAGCCAACTCGGACGTGAACAGACCCAGTACTTC. This sequence encodes CASSQLGREQTQYF.

The CDR3 bases are TGTGCCAGCAGCATTAGCGGGGGGGTCCACAATGAGCAGTTCTTC. Its translation is CASSISGGVHNEQFF. The chain carries TRBV7-2 and TRBJ2-1, with 11 bases aligning to TRBD2. CDR3 length equals 15 residues. Trimming took 5 bases from V and 5 from J; bases not matched to a gene: 5. Germline assignment: CDR1 SGHTA and CDR2 FQGNSA.

This clonotype has only a few counts. The chain links TRBV6-6 to TRBJ2-1; a weak D match, TRBD2 (6 bases). V was trimmed by 6 bases and J by 7 bases, leaving 10 bases between them. Germline V gives CDR1 MNHNY, CDR2 SVGAGI (reference sequence). The CDR3 spans 12 residues. The DNA of the CDR3 is TGTGCCAGCAGGGAGGGCGGGAATGAGCAGTTCTTC. It translates to CASREGGNEQFF.